A single T cell receptor beta chain is shown here with its context. V lost 2 bases and J 15 bases, leaving 11 bases between the germline ends. The CDR3 consists of 11 residues. CDR1 MDHEN and CDR2 SYDVKM come from the germline V gene. This sample was taken from a study of shared clonotypes between healthy human individuals. Overall study: Each donor had three CD4 naive, three CD4 memory, two CD8 naive and one CD8 memory plate.

Both subsets, CD45RA+ naive and CD45RA-negative memory, were split from the CD4+ cells. This table comes from immunoSEQ multiplex PCR, and its TCRdb copy is limited to in-frame clones, with some not included. The table includes 2 million to 2.5 million clones, about 94% detected once. Sequences were obtained from naive CD4+ T cells sorted from blood. Subset noted: CD45RA+ positively selected. V is TRBV28 and J is TRBJ2-1; D possibly corresponds to TRBD1 (6 bases). The receptor was derived from a young man in good health. The CDR3, as DNA: TGTGCCAGCAGTTTAACAGGGCGATGGTTCTTC. Translated: CASSLTGRWFF.